This T cell receptor beta chain stems from a study of early T cells in non-severe SARS-CoV-2 infection. From the 5' RACE reads, TCRdb called clonotypes with MiXCR, one entry per CDR3 protein. Here the sample spans 70,000 or so distinct CDR3 sequences, 12% being singletons. This clonotype was found many times. The V and J ends lost 0 bases and 2 bases respectively, with 12 bases between them. The CDR3 covers 16 residues. Germline CDR1 SGHDT, CDR2 YYEEEE. This TCR was recovered from an adult who was a healthcare worker with PCR-confirmed SARS-CoV-2 infection or an uninfected control (not recorded which). The sample taken for sequencing was whole blood. The V call is TRBV5-6, the J call TRBJ1-5; D perhaps matches TRBD1 (6 bases). The CDR3: CASSLGGGPGNQPQHF. The CDR3 DNA is TGTGCCAGCAGCTTGGGAGGGGGGCCGGGCAATCAGCCCCAGCATTTT.